These 27 T cell receptor beta chains were sequenced from one sample in a study of graft-versus-host responses after intestinal transplantation. The repertoire was sequenced with immunoSEQ multiplex PCR; TCRdb's copy has only in-frame clones and lacks some. Here the sample spans under 30,000 clones, 75% to 90% being singletons. The source was PBMCs, collected 463 days after intestinal transplant. The receptors derive from a human patient who received an intestinal transplant, so some T cells may come from the graft donor.

J is TRBJ1-1 and V is TRBV2, with 7 bases fitting TRBD1. The CDR3 length is 14 residues. The V and J ends lost 4 bases and 0 bases, in that order; junction bases with no gene match: 2. The germline CDR1 and CDR2 sequences are SNHLY and FYNNEI. The DNA of the CDR3 is TGTGCCAGCAGTGTAGGGGGCATGAACACTGAAGCTTTCTTT. Its protein is CASSVGGMNTEAFF.

This chain uses TRBV7-6 with TRBJ2-5; 9 bases line up with TRBD2. Trimming removed 3 bases from V and 5 bases from J; junction bases left unmatched: 4. The germline V gene has CDR1 SGHVS and CDR2 FNYEAQ. This CDR3 comprises 14 residues. The CDR3 sequence is CASSFGTSRETQYF. CDR3 sequence (DNA): TGTGCCAGCAGCTTTGGGACTAGCAGGGAGACCCAGTACTTC.

The V gene is TRBV6-6, the J gene TRBJ1-1; no clear D. This CDR3 comprises 13 residues. Between the trimmed V and J ends, which lost 0 bases and 1 base, there was a span of 3 bases. The germline CDR1 and CDR2 sequences are MNHNY and SVGAGI (reference sequence). CDR3 nucleotides: TGTGCCAGCAGTTACTCAGAGAACACTGAAGCTTTCTTT. Translated, it gives CASSYSENTEAFF.

The rearrangement joins TRBV5-1 to TRBJ2-7; 8 bases match TRBD1. The CDR3 sequence is 15 residues long. The V and J ends lost 2 bases and 1 base, in that order; junction bases with no gene match: 5. CDR1 SGHRS and CDR2 YFSETQ come from the germline V gene. CDR3 amino acids: CASSFRTGGSYEQYF. As DNA, the CDR3 is TGCGCCAGCAGCTTTAGAACAGGGGGATCCTACGAGCAGTACTTC.

This clone was seen a few times. The chain carries TRBV6-5 and TRBJ2-3; D uncertain. The V and J ends lost 5 bases and 4 bases respectively, with 13 bases between them. This CDR3 has 14 residues. In germline, CDR1 is MNHEY, CDR2 SVGAGI. The chain's CDR3 is CASSDIRIADTQYF. The DNA for the CDR3 is TGTGCCAGCAGTGACATAAGGATAGCAGATACGCAGTATTTT.

This chain connects TRBV5-3 to TRBJ1-1; 7 positions agree with TRBD1. TRBV5-3 is an ORF; its function is uncertain. J was trimmed by 4 bases and V by 1 base; bases with no gene match: 4. The CDR3 runs 14 residues. CDR3 nucleotides: TGTGCCAGAAGCTTGACAGGGGAGGGCACTGAAGCTTTCTTT. It is translated as CARSLTGEGTEAFF.

The gene calls are TRBV10-3 and TRBJ2-5; no clear D gene. CDR1 and CDR2 from the germline V gene are ENHRY and SYGVKD. Trimming took 1 base from V and 5 from J, leaving 5 bases between them. The CDR3 runs 12 residues. CDR3 sequence: CAISEYEETQYF. CDR3 bases: TGTGCCATCAGTGAGTACGAGGAGACCCAGTACTTC.

The chain links TRBV6-5 to TRBJ2-5; D is undetermined. This CDR3 region has 15 residues. Trimming left V 2 bases short and J 5 bases short, with 15 bases between. Germline V lookup: CDR1 MNHEY, CDR2 SVGAGI. DNA for the CDR3: TGTGCCAGCAGTTACCTACAGCCCCTTGGGGAGACCCAGTACTTC. This gives the protein CASSYLQPLGETQYF.

V usage is TRBV10-2 and J usage is TRBJ2-1; D is uncertain. Between the trimmed V and J ends, which lost 8 bases and 0 bases, there was a span of 11 bases. The CDR3 runs to 14 residues. Germline CDR1 and CDR2: WSHSY and SAAADI. CDR3 in DNA: TGCGCCAGCCGTAAGACTTTCTCCTACAATGAGCAGTTCTTC. This encodes CASRKTFSYNEQFF.

The rearrangement links TRBV27 to TRBJ2-5; D remains ambiguous. This CDR3 comprises 13 residues. Trimming removed 3 bases at V and 6 bases at J, with 11 bases between. The germline CDR1 and CDR2 sequences are MNHEY and SMNVEV (reference sequence). The DNA for the CDR3 is TGTGCCAGCAGTTTCTTGCCGGTAAAGACCCAGTACTTC. Amino acid sequence: CASSFLPVKTQYF.

This chain links TRBV18 with TRBJ2-3, with TRBD2 matching over 7 bases. V shed 1 base and J 4 bases; nucleotides not matched to a gene: 2. The CDR3 contains 14 residues. Germline values: CDR1 KGHSH, CDR2 LQKENI. CDR3 nucleotides: TGTGCCAGCTCACCACGGGAGGGCCCAGATACGCAGTATTTT. Translation gives CASSPREGPDTQYF.

V gene TRBV7-3 combines with J gene TRBJ1-1; TRBD1 aligns across 7 bases. V lost 1 base to trimming and J lost 4 bases; unmatched junction nucleotides: 15. The CDR3 consists of 18 residues. Germline V CDR1 and CDR2: SGHTA, FQGTGA. This chain's CDR3 is CASSLRGGQAPFSTEAFF. The CDR3 DNA sequence: TGTGCCAGCAGCTTAAGGGGTGGACAGGCACCTTTTAGCACTGAAGCTTTCTTT.

The CDR3, as DNA: TGTGCCAGCAGTGAGATGACAGGGATCGGTGGCTACACCTTC. Its protein is CASSEMTGIGGYTF. The genes are TRBV6-1 and TRBJ1-2; 7 bases are a match to TRBD1. CDR1 and CDR2 (germline): MNHNS, SASEGT. This CDR3 comprises 14 residues. The V segment lost 3 bases and the J segment 7 bases; nucleotides outside the gene matches: 8.

The gene calls are TRBV6-1 and TRBJ1-5, with D unresolved. The CDR3 extends over 14 amino acids. V lost 4 bases and J lost 4, with 11 bases in between. Per the germline V gene, CDR1 is MNHNS and CDR2 is SASEGT. In nucleotides, the CDR3 is TGTGCCAGCAGTGGGCAGAGAACAAATCAGCCCCAGCATTTT. Protein: CASSGQRTNQPQHF.

This chain joins TRBV6-5 and TRBJ1-6; 7 nucleotides line up with TRBD1. The V segment lost 8 bases and the J segment 9 bases; nucleotides outside the gene matches: 13. This CDR3 region has 15 residues. CDR1 and CDR2 (germline): MNHEY, SVGAGI. Here the CDR3 reads CASGSDRIMSSPLHF. The DNA of the CDR3 is TGTGCCAGCGGTTCGGACAGGATCATGAGTTCACCCCTCCACTTT.

The chain recombines TRBV7-9 with TRBJ1-5; D remains ambiguous. With 1 base removed from V and 0 bases from J, the gap between germline ends came to 7 bases. The CDR3 is 15 amino acids. Per the germline V gene, CDR1 is SEHNR and CDR2 is FQNEAQ (reference sequence). Here the CDR3 reads CASSLGSVSNQPQHF. Here the CDR3 DNA reads TGTGCCAGCAGCTTAGGGTCCGTTAGCAATCAGCCCCAGCATTTT.

This chain connects TRBV9 to TRBJ1-2; D uncertain. With 0 bases removed from V and 2 bases from J, the gap between germline ends came to 11 bases. The germline gives CDR1 SGDLS, CDR2 YYNGEE. This CDR3 is built from 15 residues. CDR3: CASSVVPGGNYGYTF. The CDR3 nucleotides are TGTGCCAGCAGCGTAGTCCCAGGTGGCAACTATGGCTACACCTTC.

V gene TRBV20-1 combines with J gene TRBJ1-6; no reliable D call. Trimming cost V 1 base and J 9 bases, with 4 bases left between them. Germline V CDR1 and CDR2: DFQATT, SNEGSKA (reference sequence). The length of the CDR3 is 11 residues. The CDR3 region has the DNA TGCAGTGCTAGAGGCGGTTCACCCCTCCACTTT. Its protein product is CSARGGSPLHF.

The V and J genes are TRBV6-5 and TRBJ2-5; unclear D gene. The CDR3 loop spans 13 amino acids. Germline loops: CDR1 MNHEY, CDR2 SVGAGI. V gave up 5 bases and J gave up 6 bases, with 13 bases separating them. Here the CDR3 reads CASSEAEAKTQYF. CDR3 DNA: TGTGCCAGCAGTGAAGCTGAGGCAAAGACCCAGTACTTC.

The J gene is TRBJ1-5, the V gene TRBV7-2; a weak D match, TRBD1 (6 bases). The germline gives CDR1 SGHTA, CDR2 FQGNSA. V lost 5 bases and J 4 bases, leaving 15 bases between the germline ends. The CDR3 contains 15 residues. CDR3 nucleotide sequence: TGTGCCAGCAGCCATGACAGGTTACAAAATCAGCCCCAGCATTTT. This gives the protein CASSHDRLQNQPQHF.

This sequence joins TRBV5-1 and TRBJ2-1; 11 bases fit TRBD2. The germline V gene has CDR1 SGHRS and CDR2 YFSETQ. Trimming took 4 bases from V and 8 from J; bases not matched to a gene: 8. The CDR3 is made up of 15 amino acids. The CDR3 DNA follows: TGCGCCAGCAGCCTTAGCGGGAGGGCCCGGCATGAGCAGTTCTTC. This codes for CASSLSGRARHEQFF.

V gene TRBV18 combines with J gene TRBJ1-1, with 7 bases aligning to TRBD1. The germline V gene encodes CDR1 KGHSH and CDR2 LQKENI. The V and J ends lost 4 bases and 0 bases, in that order; junction bases with no gene match: 5. The CDR3 consists of 15 residues. The DNA for the CDR3 is TGTGCCAGCTCACTCCAGGGGGGCATGAACACTGAAGCTTTCTTT. Amino acids: CASSLQGGMNTEAFF.

CDR3 in amino acids: CAISDSASREQYF. The DNA for the CDR3 is TGTGCCATCAGTGATTCGGCGTCAAGAGAGCAGTACTTC. This rearrangement joins TRBV10-3 to TRBJ2-7; D call uncertain. The CDR3 totals 13 residues. CDR1 ENHRY and CDR2 SYGVKD come from the germline V gene. Trimming shortened V by 3 bases and J by 7 bases, and 13 bases separated the two germline ends.

The V call is TRBV18, the J call TRBJ1-3; maybe TRBD1 (5 bases). Trimming cost V 2 bases and J 4 bases, with 6 bases left between them. Germline-derived CDR1 and CDR2 are KGHSH and LQKENI. CDR3 length: 13 amino acids. The CDR3: CASSPGAGNTIYF. In DNA, the CDR3 is TGTGCCAGCTCACCAGGGGCCGGAAACACCATATATTTT.

CDR3 sequence (DNA): TGTGCCAGCAGCTTAGTAACGACAGTCTCCTACAATGAGCAGTTCTTC. It is translated as CASSLVTTVSYNEQFF. V and J are TRBV7-2 and TRBJ2-1, with a possible D match to TRBD1 (5 bases). The CDR3 extends over 16 amino acids. CDR1 is SGHTA, CDR2 FQGNSA, per germline. V lost 1 base, J lost 0 bases, and 10 bases lay in between.

The chain links TRBV6-1 to TRBJ2-2; 7 positions agree with TRBD1. This CDR3 spans 14 amino acids. Trimming at V came to 8 bases and at J to 1 base, leaving 4 bases not matched to a gene. Germline CDR1 and CDR2: MNHNS and SASEGT. The DNA of the CDR3 is TGTGCCAGCGGCGCAGGGGGGAACACCGGGGAGCTGTTTTTT. Translated, it gives CASGAGGNTGELFF.

The chain uses TRBV5-6 and TRBJ2-5, with D uncertain. This CDR3 comprises 13 residues. V was trimmed by 0 bases and J by 5 bases, leaving 8 bases between them. The germline CDR1 and CDR2 sequences are SGHDT and YYEEEE. In DNA, the CDR3 is TGTGCCAGCAGCTTGGCCAGTGCGGAGACCCAGTACTTC. Translated: CASSLASAETQYF.